This TCR beta chain was identified during a study of blood T cell repertoires in COVID-19. On the study more broadly: T cells, B-cell-depleted T cells, or PBMCs provided the cDNA or gDNA that served as material.

During active infection, Seattle patients enrolled and were then monitored through disease. Germline V CDR1 and CDR2: MDHEN, SYDVKM. V was shortened by 6 bases and J by 6 bases, with 11 bases between the two germline ends. CDR3 length: 12 residues. Original analysis: From reference gene primer amplification, estimates of nucleated cell counts were derived. Sequenced by immunoSEQ multiplex PCR; TCRdb stores in-frame clones only, minus some. D and trimming come from the DNA, and the V and J calls and clone size come from that table. Of 100,000 to 150,000 clones listed, 70% to 75% are singletons. The specimen sequenced was peripheral blood. The rearrangement joins TRBV28 to TRBJ1-2, with D perhaps matching TRBD1 (6 bases). This clonotype originated in a man older than 75 with COVID-19, enrolled during active disease. The CDR3 nucleotides read TGTGCCAGCAGACTAACAGGGAATGGCTACACCTTC. Its protein is CASRLTGNGYTF.